This record covers a single T cell receptor beta chain. This clone showed up just once. Its binding antigen is unknown. Per-base qualities were not stored, and no clone one base away is much larger. This sample was included in a study of blood T cell repertoires in COVID-19 (dated by TCRdb to the early 2020s). Background on the whole study: Collaborator samples came from the United States, Italy and Spain and covered acute and convalescent phases of COVID-19. The material from the prospective study consisted of cDNA or gDNA derived from T cells, B-cell-depleted T cells, or PBMCs. The dataset comprised deeply sampled blood TCRbeta repertoires from subjects exposed to, actively infected with, or recovered from COVID-19. A freely available public database, intended as a resource for researchers studying the immune response to SARS-CoV-2, is where the repertoires were released. The samples were drawn from two sources: the first 160 participants of the ongoing ImmuneRACE study, and fewer than 1,500 subjects contributed by 6 global collaborators. A de-identified subject ID, COVID-19 status, age in years and sex were almost always included in the sample metadata. HLA class I and class II types, where available, came from metadata supplied by the sample provider rather than from assay-based typing. General conclusions and limits of the study: The quantity of clinical and demographic metadata differed by source and by participant and was supplied without curation.

The germline V end is reduced by 2 bases and the J end by 6 bases; junction bases left unmatched: 5. CDR1 and CDR2 are drawn from the germline V gene: SGHRS, YFSETQ. From the cysteine up to the phenylalanine, the CDR3 has a length of 13 residues. The retained sequence is limited to the CDR3, 39 bases, with the frame set at the first base. Collaborating institutions collected whole blood in K2EDTA tubes following their own protocols. For TCRbeta analysis, collaborators shipped samples in one of three forms: frozen whole blood, isolated PBMCs, or DNA extracted from either of those sample types. TCRbeta CDR3 regions were amplified from genomic DNA using the immunoSEQ Assay, a bias-controlled multiplex PCR. The study's own analysis went as follows. The number of nucleated cells in each sample was estimated by amplification of reference gene primers within the assay. To quantify the absolute abundance of each unique TCRbeta CDR3 rearrangement, sequence reads were collapsed and filtered. For each sample, productive Simpson clonality was calculated by taking the square root of Simpson's diversity index across productive rearrangements. What TCRdb holds here is the immuneACCESS table cut down to in-frame rearrangements. Part of the clones is not present; checked against another copy, under half of the missing clones reflect an unresolved V gene, and the others are unexplained. Clonal size and the V and J genes are those of that table, whereas D and trimming came from the DNA. The sample table lists a few hundred thousand clones, around 87% of them with a count of one. Together, the top ten hold 5.5% to 7.5% of the sample.

Recombination joined TRBV5-1 with TRBJ2-7, with 7 bases in between that match TRBD1. This clonotype originated in a woman in her 70s with active or convalescent COVID-19. The sequencing sample was made of peripheral blood. The CDR3 reads as follows: CASSFRGQTEQYF. The DNA sequence follows: TGCGCCAGCAGCTTTAGGGGACAGACCGAGCAGTACTTC. Joined to the reference TRBV5-1 and TRBJ2-7 proteins, this CDR3 gives the full variable domain: KAGVTQTPRYLIKTRGQQVTLSCSPISGHRSVSWYQQTPGQGLQFLFEYFSETQRNKGNFPGRFSGRQFSNSRSEMNVSTLELGDSALYLCASSFRGQTEQYFGPGTRLTVT.